This T cell receptor (beta chain) derives from a study of spatial heterogeneity in lung cancer. At the level of the study: Consistently, beta-chain sequences turned up in larger numbers than alpha-chain sequences did.

Study-level results: Ubiquitous, expanded tumor-derived TCRs were more frequently observed in blood at resection than at follow-up.

Described time point: sample taken at primary tumor resection. Whole RNA was taken from tumor, nontumor lung or frozen PBMC; it was then sequenced unsorted. Untreated early-stage non-small cell lung cancer patients, roughly 75 in total, were the donors. The junction had 10 bases not matched to a gene; V was cut back by 2 bases and J by 5 bases. The CDR3 sequence is 16 residues long. Germline-derived CDR1 and CDR2 are MNHEY and SVGAGI. Details on this clonotype: Its antigen is as yet unknown.

A distinct unique molecular identifier was carried by each TCR cDNA molecule. Using its own MiXCR run on the 5' RACE reads, TCRdb lists one record per CDR3 protein. The data hold tens of thousands of distinct CDR3 sequences, with roughly an eighth observed a single time. This chain connects TRBV6-5 to TRBJ2-5, with TRBD2 identical over 8 bases. The clonotype originates from a male donor with early-stage non-small cell lung cancer. Here the sequenced sample was PBMCs, taken at surgery. The CDR3 coding sequence is TGTGCCAGCAGTTACCAGAGACTAGCGAATGGGGAGACCCAGTACTTC. Translated, it gives CASSYQRLANGETQYF.